Listed below are T cell receptor beta chains from one sample, sequenced in a study of sequential checkpoint blockade in melanoma. Method: immunoSEQ multiplex PCR; TCRdb's copy keeps in-frame clones and lacks some. The sample has about 3,200 clones, about 20% seen once. Sequencing used tumor tissue (inferred from file names), obtained from a patient given nivolumab and ipilimumab in sequence. The source of these receptors is a human donor with melanoma. CDR3s include the opening cysteine and the closing phenylalanine or tryptophan. The order of the fields is CDR3 length, J gene, D gene, V gene, clone size, CDR3 DNA, CDR3 protein. D genes are given only for firm matches. Clone size is given for some rows only: seen once, a few or many times, or a class if the clone is expanded.

CDR3 length: 14; J gene: TRBJ1-5; D gene: -; V gene: TRBV11-3; clone size: many; CDR3 DNA: TGTGCCAGCAGCTTGGGAGCAGTCAATCAGCCCCAGCATTTT; CDR3 protein: CASSLGAVNQPQHF
CDR3 length: 15; J gene: TRBJ1-2; D gene: -; V gene: TRBV30; clone size: -; CDR3 DNA: TGTGCCTGGAGTCCCCGGGCCGAACCGAACTATGGCTACACCTTC; CDR3 protein: CAWSPRAEPNYGYTF
CDR3 length: 15; J gene: TRBJ2-7; D gene: TRBD1; V gene: TRBV11-3; clone size: many; CDR3 DNA: TGTGCCAGCAGCCCCTCCGGGACAGGGACCTACGAGCAGTACTTC; CDR3 protein: CASSPSGTGTYEQYF
CDR3 length: 16; J gene: TRBJ1-2; D gene: -; V gene: TRBV18; clone size: -; CDR3 DNA: TGTGCCAGCTCGAGAGCAACAGATTATCAAAACTATGGCTACACCTTC; CDR3 protein: CASSRATDYQNYGYTF
CDR3 length: 12; J gene: TRBJ2-7; D gene: TRBD1; V gene: TRBV6-8; clone size: few; CDR3 DNA: TGTGCCAGCAGTCCTGGACAGGGAAGGCAGTACTTC; CDR3 protein: CASSPGQGRQYF
CDR3 length: 17; J gene: TRBJ2-2; D gene: TRBD2; V gene: TRBV19; clone size: -; CDR3 DNA: TGTGCCAGTACAGCCCCATCCCTAGCGGGAGGGGCCGGGGAGCTGTTTTTT; CDR3 protein: CASTAPSLAGGAGELFF
CDR3 length: 13; J gene: TRBJ2-5; D gene: TRBD2; V gene: TRBV6-8; clone size: -; CDR3 DNA: TGTGCCAGCAAATCACTAGCGGGACTGACCCAGTACTTC; CDR3 protein: CASKSLAGLTQYF
CDR3 length: 16; J gene: TRBJ1-3; D gene: -; V gene: TRBV11-3; clone size: large; CDR3 DNA: TGTGCCAGCAGCGTGGATTCAGGGTCCTCTGGAAACACCATATATTTT; CDR3 protein: CASSVDSGSSGNTIYF
CDR3 length: 16; J gene: TRBJ1-1; D gene: -; V gene: TRBV28; clone size: -; CDR3 DNA: TGTGCCAGCAGTTTAGGGTCGTCAGGGAAGAACACTGAAGCTTTCTTT; CDR3 protein: CASSLGSSGKNTEAFF
CDR3 length: 14; J gene: TRBJ2-1; D gene: -; V gene: TRBV6-8; clone size: medium-sized; CDR3 DNA: TGTGCCAGCAGTGTTAATAACAGGGTCGATGAGCAGTTCTTC; CDR3 protein: CASSVNNRVDEQFF
CDR3 length: 16; J gene: TRBJ1-1; D gene: -; V gene: TRBV5-1; clone size: -; CDR3 DNA: TGCGCCAGCAGCTTAGGACACCGGGACACCGACACTGAAGCTTTCTTT; CDR3 protein: CASSLGHRDTDTEAFF
CDR3 length: 15; J gene: TRBJ2-7; D gene: -; V gene: TRBV30; clone size: -; CDR3 DNA: TGTGCCTGGAGTGTAATTTGGCAGGGGAGCTACGAGCAGTACTTC; CDR3 protein: CAWSVIWQGSYEQYF
CDR3 length: 13; J gene: TRBJ1-2; D gene: TRBD1; V gene: TRBV14; clone size: few; CDR3 DNA: TGTGCCAGCAGCCCGGGACAGCGATATGGCTACACCTTC; CDR3 protein: CASSPGQRYGYTF
CDR3 length: 17; J gene: TRBJ2-3; D gene: -; V gene: TRBV15; clone size: -; CDR3 DNA: TGTGCCACCAGCAGAGGTTACCGGGGTACCCTCACAGATACGCAGTATTTT; CDR3 protein: CATSRGYRGTLTDTQYF
CDR3 length: 14; J gene: TRBJ2-7; D gene: TRBD1; V gene: TRBV11-3; clone size: many; CDR3 DNA: TGTGCCAGCAGCTGGGGGGACAGGGTCTCCGAGCAGTACTTC; CDR3 protein: CASSWGDRVSEQYF
CDR3 length: 15; J gene: TRBJ1-3; D gene: -; V gene: TRBV11-3; clone size: many; CDR3 DNA: TGTGCCAGCAGCTTGGGACGAACGGCTGGAAACACCATATATTTT; CDR3 protein: CASSLGRTAGNTIYF
CDR3 length: 15; J gene: TRBJ2-7; D gene: -; V gene: TRBV18; clone size: -; CDR3 DNA: TGTGCCAGCTCACCAGCCGCGGGACCGCTCTACGAGCAGTACTTC; CDR3 protein: CASSPAAGPLYEQYF
CDR3 length: 15; J gene: TRBJ2-1; D gene: -; V gene: TRBV29-1; clone size: few; CDR3 DNA: TGCAGCGTTGAAGTGGCTCGTAGCCCGTACAATGAGCAGTTCTTC; CDR3 protein: CSVEVARSPYNEQFF
CDR3 length: 17; J gene: TRBJ1-3; D gene: -; V gene: TRBV6-8; clone size: -; CDR3 DNA: TGTGCCAGCAGTTATTCAACCTCAGGGATAGCTGGAAACACCATATATTTT; CDR3 protein: CASSYSTSGIAGNTIYF
CDR3 length: 20; J gene: TRBJ1-6; D gene: -; V gene: TRBV6-8; clone size: large; CDR3 DNA: TGTGCCAGCAGTTACCCCCGGGGGATTAAGAAAAGCTCCTATAATTCACCCCTCCACTTT; CDR3 protein: CASSYPRGIKKSSYNSPLHF
CDR3 length: 15; J gene: TRBJ1-1; D gene: -; V gene: TRBV25-1; clone size: few; CDR3 DNA: TGTGCCAGCAGGGTCTCACGGGGGCGGGACACTGAAGCTTTCTTT; CDR3 protein: CASRVSRGRDTEAFF
CDR3 length: 15; J gene: TRBJ2-7; D gene: -; V gene: TRBV5-1; clone size: -; CDR3 DNA: TGCGCCAGCAGCTTGTTAATGGGGGTTGACTACGAGCAGTACTTC; CDR3 protein: CASSLLMGVDYEQYF
CDR3 length: 12; J gene: TRBJ2-6; D gene: -; V gene: TRBV25-1; clone size: -; CDR3 DNA: TGTGCCAGCTCTCCCGGGGCCAACGTCCTGACTTTC; CDR3 protein: CASSPGANVLTF
CDR3 length: 17; J gene: TRBJ1-1; D gene: TRBD1; V gene: TRBV6-8; clone size: -; CDR3 DNA: TGTGCCAGCAGTTACGGGGGGACAGGGGGAGTGCGAACTGAAGCTTTCTTT; CDR3 protein: CASSYGGTGGVRTEAFF
CDR3 length: 15; J gene: TRBJ1-2; D gene: -; V gene: TRBV19; clone size: -; CDR3 DNA: TGTGCCAGTACGGACGGATCCGCTACTAACTATGGCTACACCTTC; CDR3 protein: CASTDGSATNYGYTF
CDR3 length: 16; J gene: TRBJ1-1; D gene: -; V gene: TRBV11-3; clone size: medium-sized; CDR3 DNA: TGTGCCAGCAGCTCCCTCACTTGGGGCCTGGGCACTGAAGCTTTCTTT; CDR3 protein: CASSSLTWGLGTEAFF
CDR3 length: 13; J gene: TRBJ1-4; D gene: -; V gene: TRBV19; clone size: -; CDR3 DNA: TGTGCCAGTAGTTTACGATCTAATGAAAAACTGTTTTTT; CDR3 protein: CASSLRSNEKLFF
CDR3 length: 14; J gene: TRBJ2-3; D gene: TRBD2; V gene: TRBV6-8; clone size: -; CDR3 DNA: TGTGCCACTGGACTAGCGGGAGACACAGATACGCAGTATTTT; CDR3 protein: CATGLAGDTDTQYF
CDR3 length: 17; J gene: TRBJ2-3; D gene: -; V gene: TRBV11-3; clone size: medium-sized; CDR3 DNA: TGTGCCAGCAGCCGAGCGAATAGAGATCGGCATACAGATACGCAGTATTTT; CDR3 protein: CASSRANRDRHTDTQYF
CDR3 length: 14; J gene: TRBJ1-5; D gene: -; V gene: TRBV5-1; clone size: few; CDR3 DNA: TGCGCCAGCAGCTTGGGGGTCACCGATCAGCCCCAGCATTTT; CDR3 protein: CASSLGVTDQPQHF
CDR3 length: 15; J gene: TRBJ2-7; D gene: TRBD1; V gene: TRBV16; clone size: once; CDR3 DNA: TGTGCCAGCAGCCAGTCCGGGACAGGACTCTACGAGCAGTACTTC; CDR3 protein: CASSQSGTGLYEQYF
CDR3 length: 15; J gene: TRBJ1-1; D gene: -; V gene: TRBV23-1; clone size: many; CDR3 DNA: TGCGCCAGCAGCCAAGATGGGAAGGGGAACACTGAAGCTTTCTTT; CDR3 protein: CASSQDGKGNTEAFF
CDR3 length: 15; J gene: TRBJ1-2; D gene: -; V gene: TRBV19; clone size: few; CDR3 DNA: TGTGCCAGTAGTATAGGCCAGAGCCCTAACTATGGCTACACCTTC; CDR3 protein: CASSIGQSPNYGYTF
CDR3 length: 12; J gene: TRBJ1-4; D gene: -; V gene: TRBV28; clone size: few; CDR3 DNA: TGTGCCCCTCCGCCCTTCAATGAAAAACTGTTTTTT; CDR3 protein: CAPPPFNEKLFF
CDR3 length: 17; J gene: TRBJ1-5; D gene: TRBD1; V gene: TRBV7-4; clone size: many; CDR3 DNA: TGTGCCAGCAGCTTAAGGGACAGGGTTCTGAGTAATCAGCCCCAGCATTTT; CDR3 protein: CASSLRDRVLSNQPQHF
CDR3 length: 15; J gene: TRBJ2-7; D gene: TRBD2; V gene: TRBV28; clone size: -; CDR3 DNA: TGTGCTTCTGTACCCTTAGCGGGTGATCCCTACGAGCAGTACTTC; CDR3 protein: CASVPLAGDPYEQYF
CDR3 length: 16; J gene: TRBJ2-2; D gene: TRBD1; V gene: TRBV11-3; clone size: many; CDR3 DNA: TGTGCCAGCAGCTTAGTACAGGGGGCGTATACCGGGGAGCTGTTTTTT; CDR3 protein: CASSLVQGAYTGELFF
CDR3 length: 15; J gene: TRBJ1-2; D gene: TRBD1; V gene: TRBV5-1; clone size: -; CDR3 DNA: TGCGCCAGCAGCTCCTTCCAAGGGGGCTTTAGTGGCTACACCTTC; CDR3 protein: CASSSFQGGFSGYTF